This T cell receptor beta chain was captured in a study of shared clonotypes between healthy human individuals (dated by TCRdb to 2018 to 2020). General notes on the study: A few men and a couple of women, aged 18 to 49 years, made up the cohort. Libraries were prepared and TCR repertoires were sequenced by different laboratories using diverse techniques, in order to increase sequencing depth and limit assay-specific biases. Each donor's leukapheresis produced roughly between roughly 0.85 and 9.5 billion PBMCs. For each donor, three plates each were used for CD4 naive and CD4 memory, two plates were used for CD8 naive, and one plate was used for CD8 memory. To estimate repertoire size and how much clonotype sharing occurs between individuals, the study deeply sequenced the blood TCR repertoires of five healthy adults.

Using the deep immunoSEQ assay, multiplex PCR amplified TCR CDR3 regions from genomic DNA. For each cell subset, the extracted genomic DNA was distributed evenly across all wells of several immunoSEQ 96-well plates, and each plate served as one replicate. Each replicate PCR for sorted subsets received 150 to 250 ng genomic DNA, equal to about 30,000 T cell genomes. Purified libraries were measured with a Qubit 3.0 fluorometer, size-checked on a Bioanalyzer 2100, and measured again with the KAPA Library Quantification kit. Every immunoSEQ 96-well plate was sequenced on a dedicated single-read 150-cycle Illumina NextSeq 550 flow cell. For the original study's pipeline: The immunoSEQ output contained only junctional sequences without quality scores, so filtering could not match that applied to full-length reads. Sequences were annotated with PyIR, a Python wrapper for IgBLAST v1.9, using IMGT germline references to assign V/J genes and CDR3. Reads were filtered out if the reads had weak V/J assignments (E-value above 1e-6), no CDR3, stop codons, out-of-frame junctions, or ambiguous translated residues. V3J clonotypes were defined as sequences sharing an identical inferred V gene, J gene, and CDR3 amino acid sequence. To compute the percentage overlap between repertoires, the number of shared unique clonotypes was divided by the size of the smaller repertoire. Repertoire richness was assessed with RTK rarefaction, the Chao1 estimator, and Recon v2.1 estimates of unobserved clonotypes. OLGA was used to compute generation probabilities for all TCRbeta clonotypes that the gDNA method yielded from a handful of donors. TCRdb provides this immuneACCESS table in a form limited to in-frame rearrangements. Some clones are lacking; in checked studies, under half of them reflect an unresolved V gene, and why the rest are absent is not known. From that table come the V and J calls and clone size; the DNA was used to work out D and trimming. The table for this sample lists 500,000 to 700,000 clones; around 96% of them were counted only once. The ten largest clonotypes hold around 0.12% of the sample.

CD8 naive samples consisted of CD45RO-negative cells that were positively selected for CCR7, yielding a CD45RA+CCR7+ population without TemRA cells. Healthy HIV-negative adults with no recently reported acute infections or vaccinations were included as donors. Every donor was a Caucasian adult residing in Nashville, Tennessee, USA. After blood collection by leukapheresis, PBMCs were isolated using Ficoll-Histopaque density gradient centrifugation and then cryopreserved in the vapor phase of liquid nitrogen. Analytical flow cytometry was used to check the purity and quantity of each magnetically sorted T cell population. Each sorted fraction had its genomic DNA isolated and then quantified by UV absorbance on a Nanodrop 2000c. Results the study describes overall, beyond this receptor: Only blood was sampled, and tissue TCR repertoires likely differ from those in blood. The small number of donors limited the genetic and exposure-history diversity represented. Pairwise subsampling led to the expectation that sequencing depth would affect the degree of clonotype sharing among donors. Even with the large sequencing depth, rarefaction of the sorted-subset datasets indicated that sequencing was incomplete. Naive subsets generally had larger estimated clonotype richness than memory subsets. Across a few donors, roughly 5% of naive CD4, 3% to 4% of naive CD8, 2.3% of memory CD4, and 0.4% to 0.45% of memory CD8 clonotypes were shared. Compared with non-shared clonotypes, the clonotypes found in all four sorted-subset donors had higher generation probabilities.

As for this clone: Its antigen target is currently unknown. Nothing much larger sits one base from this clone, and base qualities are not available.

Sequenced input: naive CD8+ T cells sorted from blood. Taken with the paper, the label for cell subset or site translates to: CD45RA+CCR7+. The TCR was taken from a woman in her 30s in good health.

The CDR3 protein is CASLRTGQALRAEAFF. The bases read TGTGCCAGCCTAAGAACTGGACAGGCTTTGCGCGCTGAAGCTTTCTTT. Recombination connected TRBV28 to TRBJ1-1; TRBD1 fits 7 bases in the junction. Taken from the germline V gene, the CDR1 and CDR2 loops are MDHEN and SYDVKM. The CDR3 covers 16 residues, taking in both the cysteine and the phenylalanine. Only CDR3 DNA remains: 48 bases, in frame from the first base. V loses 8 bases at its end and J loses 6 bases; junction bases beyond the gene matches: 18.